The TCR beta chain described here comes from a study of cytomegalovirus exposure and HLA in healthy donors. This CDR3 comprises 14 residues. CDR1 and CDR2 from the germline V gene are SQVTM and ANQGSEA. Trimming left V 4 bases short and J 2 bases short, with 15 bases between. Study-level results: The authors listed 164 TCR beta chains as cytomegalovirus-associated. It was found in a later analysis that first-cohort TCR clusters tended to co-occur in the 130 or so validation repertoires.

Sequencing used immunoSEQ multiplex PCR; TCRdb keeps in-frame clones, though not all of them. This table has under 100,000 clones, 95% to 96% appearing once. As to this clone: Its antigen is not known.

The chain combines TRBV29-1 with TRBJ2-7; D is perhaps TRBD2 (6 bases). Source material: PBMCs. The TCR sequence derives from a woman aged 18-29 years in good health and CMV-seronegative. Here the CDR3 reads CSVGLRGRTYEQYF. CDR3 coding DNA: TGCAGCGTTGGCTTGCGGGGTAGGACCTACGAGCAGTACTTC.